This T cell receptor (beta chain) came from a study of T-cell memory formation after mild COVID-19. Deletions cut 5 bases from V and 0 bases from J, with 16 bases between. Germline CDR1 and CDR2: SEHNR and FQNEAQ (reference sequence). This CDR3 spans 16 amino acids. TCRdb analysed the 5' RACE reads with MiXCR anew, one entry per CDR3 protein. The sample holds hundreds of thousands of distinct CDR3 sequences, approximately 29% seen once. The TCR was taken from an adult woman who had mild COVID-19 (a few samples of this study predate the infection). Cell type and time point are not known. The genes are TRBV7-9 and TRBJ2-5; a weak D match, TRBD2 (7 bases). Sequenced material: PBMCs or a T cell subset sorted from them (not recorded which). The CDR3 protein is CASSRTGGPYQETQYF. CDR3 sequence (DNA): TGTGCCAGCAGCCGGACGGGGGGCCCTTACCAAGAGACCCAGTACTTC. The entire variable domain, with the rest obtained from reference TRBV7-9 and TRBJ2-5, is as follows: DTGVSQNPRHKITKRGQNVTFRCDPISEHNRLYWYRQTLGQGPEFLTYFQNEAQLEKSRLLSDRFSAERPKGSFSTLEIQRTEQGDSAMYLCASSRTGGPYQETQYFGPGTRLLVL.